This T cell receptor (beta chain) was identified in a study of T cell responses to AZD1222 COVID-19 vaccine. General observations from the study: Rises in breadth and depth of Spike-specific TCRs came after two AZD1222 doses. Sampling captured repertoires only after the peak T cell response.

CDR3 size: 16 residues. From germline, CDR1 is MNHNS and CDR2 SASEGT. With 3 bases removed from V and 1 base from J, the gap between germline ends came to 16 bases. Profiling relied on immunoSEQ multiplex PCR, and the TCRdb table lists in-frame clones only, not all of them. The sample lists around 220,000 clones, about 94% seen once, with 1.7% in the top ten. On this clone itself: Its antigen is still unknown.

The sequenced sample was peripheral blood, obtained 28 days after the second dose of the MenACWY control vaccine. The receptor's source is an adult who received the MenACWY meningococcal vaccine as a control. The rearrangement uses TRBV6-1 and TRBJ2-7, with a possible D match to TRBD1 (6 bases). CDR3 DNA: TGTGCCAGCAGTGATCCTGGTCAGGGGAAGTCCTACGAGCAGTACTTC. Its translation is CASSDPGQGKSYEQYF.